This is a list of T cell receptor beta chains from one sample in a study of vaccination and CD4 T cells after COVID-19. Their specific antigens are unknown. TCRdb recomputed calls from the PCR reads with MiXCR, one row per CDR3 protein. The table records about 12,000 distinct CDR3 sequences, roughly 80% of them present only once. This sample comprised CD4+ T cells from blood, cultured in vitro, obtained after SARS-CoV-2 vaccination. These receptors all stem from a human donor who received a COVID-19 vaccine. Each CDR3 is given without its conserved first and last residue.

V: TRBV11-3
J: TRBJ2-2
length: 16
CDR3: ASSPGVAGAPNTGELF

V: TRBV10-3
J: TRBJ1-2
length: 12
CDR3: AISDAGGEYGYT

V: TRBV20-1
J: TRBJ2-5
length: 17
CDR3: SARGVHPVGGGLQETQY

V: TRBV2
J: TRBJ2-5
length: 12
CDR3: ASSEFRGGETQY

V: TRBV5-1
J: TRBJ1-1
length: 13
CDR3: ASSLSRSVSGEAF

V: TRBV7-9
J: TRBJ1-1
length: 10
CDR3: ASSLEGGEAF

V: TRBV6-1
J: TRBJ1-5
length: 14
CDR3: ASRPPGQGFNQPQH

V: TRBV10-1
J: TRBJ2-7
length: 12
CDR3: ASSADRGLDEQY

V: TRBV29-1
J: TRBJ2-5
length: 8
CDR3: SVVEETQY

V: TRBV5-1
J: TRBJ2-7
length: 13
CDR3: ASSLLRGSPYEQY

V: TRBV14
J: TRBJ1-1
length: 11
CDR3: ASSQERDTEAF

V: TRBV6-1
J: TRBJ1-1
length: 13
CDR3: ASSEFYGGITEAF

V: TRBV7-6
J: TRBJ2-3
length: 14
CDR3: ASSLEASSSTDTQY

V: TRBV5-4
J: TRBJ2-3
length: 13
CDR3: ASSLGLAQGDTQY

V: TRBV10-1
J: TRBJ2-1
length: 10
CDR3: ASLKSGNEQF

V: TRBV6-5
J: TRBJ2-1
length: 13
CDR3: ASSYRTPRGNEQF

V: TRBV20-1
J: TRBJ1-2
length: 14
CDR3: SAKIRTGRLYYGYT

V: TRBV19
J: TRBJ1-5
length: 13
CDR3: ASSDGTAYNQPQH

V: TRBV30
J: TRBJ2-5
length: 9
CDR3: AGGLKETQY

V: TRBV20-1
J: TRBJ2-7
length: 12
CDR3: SAEPDRGEYEQY

V: TRBV27
J: TRBJ1-6
length: 14
CDR3: ASSAGGSWDNSPLH

V: TRBV19
J: TRBJ1-5
length: 14
CDR3: ASTPSWGIGNQPQH

V: TRBV19
J: TRBJ1-1
length: 12
CDR3: ASSIVGGPTGAF

V: TRBV20-1
J: TRBJ1-2
length: 9
CDR3: SARGLAGYT

V: TRBV6-1
J: TRBJ2-7
length: 12
CDR3: ASRGGTGVYEQY

V: TRBV6-1
J: TRBJ2-2
length: 17
CDR3: ASSKRLAGWQGDTGELF

V: TRBV5-6
J: TRBJ1-6
length: 14
CDR3: ASSLRLPQGNSPLH

V: TRBV12-3/TRBV12-4
J: TRBJ1-3
length: 14
CDR3: ASRDRGDSSGNTIY

V: TRBV6-1
J: TRBJ2-3
length: 12
CDR3: ASTERYSTDTQY

V: TRBV20-1
J: TRBJ1-5
length: 13
CDR3: SARVSGFSNQPQH

V: TRBV30
J: TRBJ1-1
length: 11
CDR3: AWKRGLNTEAF

V: TRBV20-1
J: TRBJ1-1
length: 13
CDR3: SARDRIIGITEAF

V: TRBV2
J: TRBJ2-6
length: 15
CDR3: ASEQRGARPGANVLT

V: TRBV20-1
J: TRBJ2-3
length: 16
CDR3: SASTADDRGGGTDTQY

V: TRBV19
J: TRBJ2-5
length: 13
CDR3: ASSMSWTSQETQY

V: TRBV7-9
J: TRBJ1-2
length: 13
CDR3: ASSLEGWTNYGYT

V: TRBV27
J: TRBJ2-3
length: 12
CDR3: ASSRTGFADTQY

V: TRBV7-2
J: TRBJ2-5
length: 13
CDR3: ASSSLGTVQETQY

V: TRBV6-2/TRBV6-3
J: TRBJ2-3
length: 14
CDR3: ASSLISGGAADTQY

V: TRBV7-2
J: TRBJ2-3
length: 13
CDR3: ASSPLAGYTDTQY

V: TRBV20-1
J: TRBJ2-5
length: 13
CDR3: SAPLGLVGEEAQY

V: TRBV7-2
J: TRBJ1-6
length: 10
CDR3: ASSLEQSPLH

V: TRBV14
J: TRBJ1-2
length: 13
CDR3: ASSPTPGLRGGYT

V: TRBV7-6
J: TRBJ2-7
length: 12
CDR3: ASSWTSGGEEQY

V: TRBV11-3
J: TRBJ2-2
length: 11
CDR3: ASSLSLRGELF

V: TRBV24-1
J: TRBJ2-1
length: 14
CDR3: ATSDRDAQLGNEQF

V: TRBV20-1
J: TRBJ1-3
length: 16
CDR3: SVETGTGDPYSGNTIY

V: TRBV6-5
J: TRBJ2-2
length: 15
CDR3: ASSSPGLAGATGELF

V: TRBV12-3/TRBV12-4
J: TRBJ1-3
length: 11
CDR3: ASSTGTGNTIY

V: TRBV6-1
J: TRBJ1-3
length: 14
CDR3: ASSHNRQGVVDTIY

V: TRBV7-2
J: TRBJ1-6
length: 13
CDR3: ASSLFGVKGVPLH

V: TRBV7-8
J: TRBJ1-5
length: 13
CDR3: ASSLAPGAYQPQH